This entry lists 9 T cell receptor beta chains sequenced from one sample in a study of early T cells in non-severe SARS-CoV-2 infection. MiXCR, run by TCRdb on the 5' RACE reads, gives a single entry per CDR3 protein. The table lists around 84,000 distinct CDR3 sequences, 9% to 14% of them singletons, with under 3% in the top ten. The sequenced sample was whole blood. The receptors come from an adult who was a healthcare worker with PCR-confirmed SARS-CoV-2 infection or an uninfected control (not recorded which).

The chain employs TRBV28 and TRBJ1-2, with D hard to call. Per germline, CDR1 MDHEN and CDR2 SYDVKM. V was pared by 5 bases and J by 2 bases, with 6 bases between. This CDR3 spans 12 amino acids. DNA of the CDR3: TGTGCCAGCAGTCCATTGAACTATGGCTACACCTTC. This translates into CASSPLNYGYTF.

This clonotype showed up many times. J is TRBJ2-7 and V is TRBV7-2; 11 nucleotides line up with TRBD2. The CDR3 is made up of 16 amino acids. From germline, CDR1 is SGHTA and CDR2 FQGNSA. J gave up 3 bases and V 5 bases, and 9 bases lay outside the gene matches. This CDR3 is CASSPWGLAGGYEQYF. CDR3 DNA: TGTGCCAGCAGCCCCTGGGGGCTAGCGGGAGGCTACGAGCAGTACTTC.

This clonotype was found many times. The chain uses TRBV7-8 and TRBJ2-3, with 8 bases fitting TRBD2. The CDR3 extends over 15 amino acids. CDR1 is SGHVS, CDR2 FQNEAQ, per germline. The ends lost 4 bases at V and 3 bases at J; junction bases unmatched: 6. This chain's CDR3 is CASSSAGVRTDTQYF. The CDR3 DNA is TGTGCCAGCAGCTCAGCGGGAGTACGGACAGATACGCAGTATTTT.

This clonotype was recorded a few times. The rearrangement uses TRBV11-2 and TRBJ1-1; possibly TRBD1 for D (6 bases). Looked up from germline, CDR1 is SGHAT and CDR2 is FQNNGV. The V end lost 6 bases, the J end lost 7 bases, and 24 bases lay between the germline ends. The CDR3 is made up of 16 amino acids. CDR3 protein: CASRLVDSEVWGEAFF. CDR3 bases: TGTGCCAGCAGACTTGTGGACAGTGAGGTGTGGGGTGAAGCTTTCTTT. The variable domain in full, with the rest retrieved from reference TRBV11-2 and TRBJ1-1, is EAGVAQSPRYKIIEKRQSVAFWCNPISGHATLYWYQQILGQGPKLLIQFQNNGVVDDSQLPKDRFSAERLKGVDSTLKIQPAKLEDSAVYLCASRLVDSEVWGEAFFGQGTRLTVV.

The sample holds one count of this clonotype. This chain joins TRBV3-1 and TRBJ2-1, with unresolved D. CDR3 length: 12 residues. Trimming cost V 3 bases and J 9 bases, with 9 bases left between them. The germline gives CDR1 LGHDT, CDR2 YNNKEL (reference sequence). This CDR3 is CASSQVLGEQFF. The DNA for the CDR3 is TGTGCCAGCAGCCAGGTACTCGGTGAGCAGTTCTTC.

The chain joins TRBV5-1 to TRBJ2-2; 9 positions agree with TRBD2. CDR3 length: 17 residues. The V and J ends lost 3 bases and 11 bases, in that order; junction bases with no gene match: 17. The germline gives CDR1 SGHRS, CDR2 YFSETQ. The CDR3 region has the DNA TGCGCCAGCAGCTCCCCCCGAGGAGCGGGGGGTCGCGCTGAGCTGTTTTTT. Protein sequence: CASSSPRGAGGRAELFF.

Only a few counts were recorded for this clonotype. The chain combines TRBV13 with TRBJ1-6; D is uncertain. Germline V gene sequence: CDR1 PRHDT, CDR2 FYEKMQ (reference sequence). V was clipped by 5 bases and J by 6 bases, with 14 bases between them. CDR3 length equals 15 residues. The DNA for the CDR3 is TGTGCCAGCAGCCCCGGGGTTGCATTTAATTCACCCCTCCACTTT. This sequence encodes CASSPGVAFNSPLHF. The full variable domain, its missing parts supplied by reference TRBV13 and TRBJ1-6, is AAGVIQSPRHLIKEKRETATLKCYPIPRHDTVYWYQQGPGQDPQFLISFYEKMQSDKGSIPDRFSAQQFSDYHSELNMSSLELGDSALYFCASSPGVAFNSPLHFGNGTRLTVT.

This clonotype has ten or more counts. The J gene is TRBJ2-7, the V gene TRBV7-2; D unresolved. The CDR3 is made up of 15 amino acids. The germline CDR1 and CDR2 sequences are SGHTA and FQGNSA. The ends were cut back, 5 bases at V and 2 bases at J, with 16 bases in the middle. CDR3 coding DNA: TGTGCCAGCAGCGACGTCCAAGACGATACCTACGAGCAGTACTTC. It yields the protein CASSDVQDDTYEQYF.

At least ten counts were recorded for this clonotype. The rearrangement links TRBV9 to TRBJ2-7; D assignment may be TRBD1 or TRBD2 (5 bases each). The CDR3 covers 14 residues. Between the trimmed V and J ends, which lost 2 bases and 1 base, there was a span of 10 bases. Germline V gene data show CDR1 as SGDLS and CDR2 as YYNGEE. CDR3: CASSVGVISYEQYF. Here the CDR3 DNA reads TGTGCCAGCAGCGTGGGGGTGATTTCCTACGAGCAGTACTTC.